The 9 T cell receptor beta chains listed next were all sequenced from one sample in a study of cytomegalovirus exposure and HLA in healthy donors. The method was immunoSEQ multiplex PCR; TCRdb's version includes in-frame clones alone and lacks a portion of them. Of around 200,000 clones in the sample, approximately 83% are singletons; the top ten hold 2.5% to 3%. The specimen sequenced was PBMCs. These receptors were obtained from a woman aged 18-35 years in good health and CMV-seropositive.

This clone was detected once. The CDR3 bases are TGTGCCAGCAGTGAATGGGCAGATACCTCGAATTCACCCCTCCACTTT. Its protein product is CASSEWADTSNSPLHF. The chain uses TRBV2 and TRBJ1-6, with D hard to call. The CDR3 contains 16 residues. V was cut by 2 bases and J by 7 bases, with 15 bases left in between. From germline, CDR1 is SNHLY and CDR2 FYNNEI.

The J gene is TRBJ2-1, the V gene TRBV2, with a tentative D call TRBD2 (7 bases). Between the trimmed V and J ends, which lost 0 bases and 8 bases, there was a span of 14 bases. Germline V lookup: CDR1 SNHLY, CDR2 FYNNEI. The CDR3 has 15 amino acids. The CDR3 DNA is TGTGCCAGCAGTGAAGCAGGGGGGGCCGTCCATGAGCAGTTCTTC. It encodes CASSEAGGAVHEQFF.

The V call is TRBV7-2, the J call TRBJ1-1; D is undetermined. Trimming removed 5 bases at V and 3 bases at J, with 4 bases between. Germline V gene sequence: CDR1 SGHTA, CDR2 FQGNSA. This CDR3 is 11 amino acids long. The CDR3 sequence is CASSPYTEAFF. CDR3 nucleotide sequence: TGTGCCAGCAGCCCCTACACTGAAGCTTTCTTT.

J is TRBJ1-2 and V is TRBV7-2, with 9 bases aligning to TRBD1. This CDR3 is 16 amino acids long. J lost 7 bases, V lost 4 bases, and 13 bases had no gene match. Germline lookup yields CDR1 SGHTA and CDR2 FQGNSA. The CDR3 region is CASSSGTGIMRGGYTF. In DNA form, the CDR3 reads TGTGCCAGCAGCTCCGGGACAGGGATTATGCGGGGTGGCTACACCTTC. Full variable domain (missing parts from reference TRBV7-2 and TRBJ1-2): GAGVSQSPSNKVTEKGKDVELRCDPISGHTALYWYRQSLGQGLEFLIYFQGNSAPDKSGLPSDRFSAERTGGSVSTLTIQRTQQEDSAVYLCASSSGTGIMRGGYTFGSGTRLTVV.

This clone was found once. The sample holds other DNA sequences that translate to the same CDR3. The chain uses TRBV20-1 and TRBJ2-1, with TRBD2 identical over 8 bases. Germline lookup yields CDR1 DFQATT and CDR2 SNEGSKA (reference sequence). The CDR3 length is 11 residues. After removal of 5 bases from V and 6 bases from J, the junction contained 0 bases not matched to a gene. CDR3 coding DNA: TGCAGTGCTCGGGGGGGCAATGAGCAGTTCTTC. This encodes CSARGGNEQFF.

The chain recombines TRBV4-2 with TRBJ1-1; unclear D gene. The V and J ends lost 0 bases and 3 bases respectively, with 11 bases between them. Germline V gene lookup returns CDR1 LGHNA and CDR2 YNFKEQ. The CDR3 has 15 residues. CDR3 region: CASSQDYNSHTEAFF. The CDR3 coding sequence is TGTGCCAGCAGCCAAGATTATAACAGCCACACTGAAGCTTTCTTT.

This clone was seen just once. The chain links TRBV6-6 to TRBJ2-2; tentative D call: TRBD2 (5 bases). Germline CDR1 is MNHNY and CDR2 is SVGAGI (reference sequence). The CDR3 has 15 amino acids. V lost 2 bases to trimming and J lost 7 bases, with 14 bases between them. As DNA, the CDR3 is TGTGCCAGCAGTTACCCTCGGGGTAACCGCGGGGAGCTGTTTTTT. Encoded protein: CASSYPRGNRGELFF.

This clone occurred a few times. The gene calls are TRBV11-3 and TRBJ1-2; D is ambiguous. Germline-derived CDR1 and CDR2 are SGHNT and YENEEA. Deletions cut 7 bases from V and 2 bases from J, with 11 bases between. The CDR3 runs to 13 residues. CDR3 nucleotides: TGTGCCAGCAACACTACGAACAACTATGGCTACACCTTC. Its translation is CASNTTNNYGYTF.

As DNA, the CDR3 is TGTGCCAGCCCGGACAGGGGAGAGAACACTGAAGCTTTCTTT. It is translated as CASPDRGENTEAFF. V and J are TRBV2 and TRBJ1-1; 9 bases map to TRBD1. Trimming took 8 bases from V and 1 from J; bases not matched to a gene: 5. Germline V lookup: CDR1 SNHLY, CDR2 FYNNEI. The CDR3 length is 14 residues. The whole variable domain, filled in from reference TRBV2 and TRBJ1-1, reads EPEVTQTPSHQVTQMGQEVILRCVPISNHLYFYWYRQILGQKVEFLVSFYNNEISEKSEIFDDQFSVERPDGSNFTLKIRSTKLEDSAMYFCASPDRGENTEAFFGQGTRLTVV.